These 2 T cell receptor beta chains share one sample of origin, sequenced in a study of blood T cell repertoires in COVID-19. Sequencing was performed with immunoSEQ multiplex PCR; in TCRdb, only in-frame clones are kept and a portion is missing. The profile shows approximately 280,000 clones, around 87% of them singletons. What was sequenced was PBMCs or T cells enriched from blood (not recorded which). These receptors originate from a woman under 30 with acute COVID-19.

The chain links TRBV5-4 to TRBJ1-1; D remains ambiguous. There are 14 residues in the CDR3. Germline V CDR1 and CDR2: SGHNT, YYREEE (reference sequence). The ends were cut back, 4 bases at V and 3 bases at J, with 13 bases in the middle. CDR3 bases: TGTGCCAGCAGCCAAGGGAGCTTGGACACTGAAGCTTTCTTT. Translation: CASSQGSLDTEAFF. The full variable domain, rest sourced from reference TRBV5-4 and TRBJ1-1, is ETGVTQSPTHLIKTRGQQVTLRCSSQSGHNTVSWYQQALGQGPQFIFQYYREEENGRGNFPPRFSGLQFPNYSSELNVNALELDDSALYLCASSQGSLDTEAFFGQGTRLTVV.

This chain uses TRBV19 with TRBJ2-1; 7 bases align to TRBD1. The length of the CDR3 is 16 residues. Germline CDR1 is LNHDA and CDR2 is SQIVND (reference sequence). V shed 5 bases and J 2 bases; nucleotides not matched to a gene: 9. CDR3 nucleotide sequence: TGTGCCAGTAGTCCCCGACCGGGGACAGCCTACAATGAGCAGTTCTTC. It translates to CASSPRPGTAYNEQFF.